A selection of T cell receptor beta chains follows, all from one sample in a study of blood T cell repertoires in COVID-19. Method: immunoSEQ multiplex PCR; TCRdb's copy keeps in-frame clones and lacks some. Among roughly 150,000 clones listed, 86% were seen once. The material sequenced was peripheral blood. Every receptor here comes from a woman aged 70-85 years with acute or convalescent COVID-19. Both conserved end residues are trimmed from each CDR3.

>TRBJ1-1|TRBV5-1
ASSFLQGGRDTEAF
>TRBJ1-5|TRBV6-5
ASTEGVVQPQH
>TRBJ2-5|TRBV6-5
ASSYSRRPYQETQY
>TRBJ2-6|TRBV4-1
ASSQESGTSSGANVLT
>TRBJ1-4|TRBV9
ASSVDVRGTNEKLF
>TRBJ1-2|TRBV7-9
ASSFFRQGNYGYT
>TRBJ1-4|TRBV30
AWSGTGPGRKLF
>TRBJ1-5|TRBV19
ASRTTGIQRQPQH
>TRBJ1-1|TRBV2
ASSPTRNTEAF
>TRBJ1-3|TRBV3-1/TRBV3-2
ASSQDFSGNTIY
>TRBJ2-6|TRBV9
ASSVGPGWGPGQVTSGANVLT
>TRBJ1-3|TRBV7-8
ASSLVGAKPGNTIY
>TRBJ2-7|TRBV5-1
ASSPGHASSYEQY
>TRBJ1-1|TRBV4-2
ASSQDVEVLGTEAF
>TRBJ1-1|TRBV7-5
ARSLADMGFPGIGNTEAF
>TRBJ2-2|TRBV5-1
ASSLALGLAAGELF
>TRBJ2-3|TRBV7-2
ASSTITDTQY
>TRBJ1-2|TRBV4-1
ASSQVGLGYT
>TRBJ2-5|TRBV7-2
ASSTAGGPGKTQY
>TRBJ2-7|TRBV21-1
ASSKDLQGGDYEQY
>TRBJ2-1|TRBV24-1
ATSGASGITSSYNEQF
>TRBJ1-3|TRBV25-1
ASSEYGGSGNTIY
>TRBJ1-5|TRBV7-9
ASSPPGGQPQH
>TRBJ1-5|TRBV24-1
ATSDHRTGDNQPQH
>TRBJ2-3|TRBV4-1
ASSRDRGTDTQY
>TRBJ2-3|TRBV28
ASSLIGQGGRDTQY
>TRBJ1-1|TRBV4-3
ASSQDRGALRAF
>TRBJ1-5|TRBV28
ASSSPAFSNQPQH
>TRBJ2-2|TRBV28
ASTSFGRGLAGELF
>TRBJ1-5|TRBV6-2/TRBV6-3
ASSYPAGNQPQH
>TRBJ1-1|TRBV29-1
SVNAPGGGTEAF
>TRBJ1-2|TRBV28
ASSFGTVYGYT
>TRBJ1-5|TRBV19
ASSIGRSQPQH
>TRBJ2-1|TRBV6-5
ASTRDRVKHNEQF
>TRBJ1-4|TRBV7-2
ASSPIARRGEKLF
>TRBJ2-7|TRBV5-1
ASSLDTSGTYEQY
>TRBJ2-7|TRBV4-3
ASSRDGTGFYEQY
>TRBJ1-1|TRBV27
ASSFRQMNTEAF
>TRBJ2-3|TRBV19
ASTYRESTDTQY
>TRBJ2-7|TRBV27
ASSGSGPRRHEQY
>TRBJ2-6|TRBV7-2
ASRTTGSGANVLT
>TRBJ1-1|TRBV29-1
SVVAGTEAF
>TRBJ2-1|TRBV27
ASSFQREWDEQF
>TRBJ1-2|TRBV24-1
ATSDFSYGYT
>TRBJ2-5|TRBV29-1
SVGSRQETQY
>TRBJ1-4|TRBV7-9
ASSLYRGNEKLF
>TRBJ1-5|TRBV7-2
ASSFSRYSNQPQH
>TRBJ2-3|TRBV5-6
ASSPTGRQGSEAQY
>TRBJ2-7|TRBV7-6
ASSQVGGRLGEQY
>TRBJ2-2|TRBV5-6
ASSLGTSGRVLGAGELF
>TRBJ2-7|TRBV6-9
ASSSWDICTRQY